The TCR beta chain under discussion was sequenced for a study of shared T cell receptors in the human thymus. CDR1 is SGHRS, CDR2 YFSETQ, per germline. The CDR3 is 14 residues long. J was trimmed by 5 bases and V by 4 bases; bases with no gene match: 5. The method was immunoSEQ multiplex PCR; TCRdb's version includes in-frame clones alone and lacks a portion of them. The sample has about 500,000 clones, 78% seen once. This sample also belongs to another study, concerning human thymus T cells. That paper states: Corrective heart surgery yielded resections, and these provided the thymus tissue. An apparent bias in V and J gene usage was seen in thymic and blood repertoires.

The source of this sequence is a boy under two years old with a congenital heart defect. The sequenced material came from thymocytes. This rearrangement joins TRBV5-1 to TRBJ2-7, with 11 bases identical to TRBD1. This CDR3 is CASSQGQGAHEQYF. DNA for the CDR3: TGCGCCAGCAGCCAAGGACAGGGGGCGCACGAGCAGTACTTC.